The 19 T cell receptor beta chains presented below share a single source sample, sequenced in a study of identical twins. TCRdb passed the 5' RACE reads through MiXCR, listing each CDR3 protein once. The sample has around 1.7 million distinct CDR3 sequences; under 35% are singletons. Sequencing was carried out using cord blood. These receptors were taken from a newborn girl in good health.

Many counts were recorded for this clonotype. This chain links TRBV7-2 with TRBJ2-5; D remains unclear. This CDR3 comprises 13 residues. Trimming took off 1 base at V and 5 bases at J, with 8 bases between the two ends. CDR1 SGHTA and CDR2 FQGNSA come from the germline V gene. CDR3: CASSLGSVETQYF. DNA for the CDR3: TGTGCCAGCAGCTTAGGCTCCGTTGAGACCCAGTACTTC.

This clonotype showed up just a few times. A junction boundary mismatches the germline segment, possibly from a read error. The CDR3 sequence is CAGRPGTGPNEKLFF. The CDR3 nucleotides read TGTGCCGGCAGGCCCGGGACAGGGCCTAATGAAAAACTGTTTTTT. V is TRBV6-6 and J is TRBJ1-4, with 9 bases fitting TRBD1. Looked up from germline, CDR1 is MNHNY and CDR2 is SVGAGI (reference sequence). The CDR3 totals 15 residues.

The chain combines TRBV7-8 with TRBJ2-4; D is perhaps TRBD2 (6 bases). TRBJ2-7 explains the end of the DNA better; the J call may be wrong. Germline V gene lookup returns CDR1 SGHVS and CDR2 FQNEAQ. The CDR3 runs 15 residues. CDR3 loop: CASSSTGTLKYEQYF. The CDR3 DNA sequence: TGTGCCAGCAGCTCAACCGGGACTCTAAAATACGAGCAGTACTTC.

CDR3 amino acids: CASIGFTDTQYF. Here the CDR3 DNA reads TGTGCCAGCATAGGGTTCACAGATACGCAGTATTTT. The chain recombines TRBV25-1 with TRBJ2-3; D is undetermined. This CDR3 contains 12 residues. The V and J ends lost 7 bases and 2 bases respectively, with 7 bases between them. CDR1 MGHDK and CDR2 SYGVNS come from the germline V gene.

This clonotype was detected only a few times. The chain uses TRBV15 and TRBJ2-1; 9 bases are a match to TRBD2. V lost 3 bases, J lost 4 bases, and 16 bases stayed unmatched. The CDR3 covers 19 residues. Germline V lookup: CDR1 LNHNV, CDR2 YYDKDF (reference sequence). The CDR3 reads CATSSTPPTSGQKYNEQFF. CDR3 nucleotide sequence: TGTGCCACCAGCAGTACCCCACCTACTAGCGGGCAGAAATACAATGAGCAGTTCTTC.

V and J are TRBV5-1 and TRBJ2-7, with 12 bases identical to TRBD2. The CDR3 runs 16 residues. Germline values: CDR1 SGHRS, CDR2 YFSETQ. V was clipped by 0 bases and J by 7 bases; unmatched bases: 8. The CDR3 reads CASSLETSGGRLEQYF. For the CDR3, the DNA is TGCGCCAGCAGCTTGGAAACTAGCGGGGGGCGGCTTGAGCAGTACTTC.

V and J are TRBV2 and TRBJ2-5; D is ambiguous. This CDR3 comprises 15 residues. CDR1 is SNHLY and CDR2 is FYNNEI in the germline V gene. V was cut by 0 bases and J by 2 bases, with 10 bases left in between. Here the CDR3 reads CASSEALRAQETQYF. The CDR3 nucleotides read TGTGCCAGCAGTGAAGCACTACGGGCTCAAGAGACCCAGTACTTC.

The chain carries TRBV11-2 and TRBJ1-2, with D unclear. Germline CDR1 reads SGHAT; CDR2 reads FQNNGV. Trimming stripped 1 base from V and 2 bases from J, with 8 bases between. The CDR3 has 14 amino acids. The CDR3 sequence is CASSLAIGNYGYTF. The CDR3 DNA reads TGTGCCAGCAGCTTAGCAATAGGCAACTATGGCTACACCTTC.

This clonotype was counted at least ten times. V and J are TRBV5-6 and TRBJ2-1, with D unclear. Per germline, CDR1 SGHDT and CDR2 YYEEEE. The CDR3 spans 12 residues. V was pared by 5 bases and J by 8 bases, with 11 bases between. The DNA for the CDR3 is TGTGCCAGCAGTAGTAGTCGTTATGAGCAGTTCTTC. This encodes CASSSSRYEQFF.

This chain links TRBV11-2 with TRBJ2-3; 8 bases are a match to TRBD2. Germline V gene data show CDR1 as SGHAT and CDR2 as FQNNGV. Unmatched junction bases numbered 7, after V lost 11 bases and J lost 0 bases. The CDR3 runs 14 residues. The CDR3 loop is CAAPTSESTDTQYF. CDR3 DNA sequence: TGTGCCGCGCCGACTAGCGAGAGCACAGATACGCAGTATTTT.

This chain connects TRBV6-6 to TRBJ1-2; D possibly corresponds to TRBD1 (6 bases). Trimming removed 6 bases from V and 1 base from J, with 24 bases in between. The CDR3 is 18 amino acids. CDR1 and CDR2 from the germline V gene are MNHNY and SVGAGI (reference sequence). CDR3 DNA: TGTGCCAGCAGCAAACCCTTATTTTACAGGGTCTTTAACTATGGCTACACCTTC. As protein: CASSKPLFYRVFNYGYTF.

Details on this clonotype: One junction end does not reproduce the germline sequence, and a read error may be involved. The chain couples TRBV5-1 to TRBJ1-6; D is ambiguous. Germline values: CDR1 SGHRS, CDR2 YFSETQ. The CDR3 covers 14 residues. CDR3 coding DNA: TGCGCCAGCAGCTTGGGAGTGAGTTCTTCACCCCTCCAATTT. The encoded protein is CASSLGVSSSPLQF.

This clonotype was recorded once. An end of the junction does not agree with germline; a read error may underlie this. The CDR3 loop reads CARSQGVVLLKETQYF. The CDR3 DNA is TGTGCCCGCAGCCAAGGTGTGGTCCTACTGAAAGAGACCCAGTACTTC. The chain couples TRBV3-1 to TRBJ2-5; D is ambiguous. The germline V gene encodes CDR1 LGHDT and CDR2 YNNKEL (reference sequence). The CDR3 has 16 amino acids.

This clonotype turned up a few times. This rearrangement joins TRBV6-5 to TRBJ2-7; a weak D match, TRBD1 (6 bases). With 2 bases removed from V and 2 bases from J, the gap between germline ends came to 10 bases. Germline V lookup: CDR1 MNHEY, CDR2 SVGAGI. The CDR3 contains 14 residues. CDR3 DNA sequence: TGTGCCAGCAGTTACCAGGGGACAACCTACGAGCAGTACTTC. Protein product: CASSYQGTTYEQYF.

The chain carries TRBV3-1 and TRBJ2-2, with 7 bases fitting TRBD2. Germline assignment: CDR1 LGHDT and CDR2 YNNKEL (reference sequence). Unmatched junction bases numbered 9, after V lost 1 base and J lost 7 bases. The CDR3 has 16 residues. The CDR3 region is CASSQVFGRIGGELFF. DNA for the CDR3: TGTGCCAGCAGCCAAGTCTTCGGGAGGATCGGCGGGGAGCTGTTTTTT.

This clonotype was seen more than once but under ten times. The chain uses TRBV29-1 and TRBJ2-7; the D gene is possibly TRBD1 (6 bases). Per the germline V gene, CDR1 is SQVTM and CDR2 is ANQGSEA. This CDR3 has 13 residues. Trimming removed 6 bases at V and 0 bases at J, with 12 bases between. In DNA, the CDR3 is TGCAGCGTCACCAAGGACAGCTCCTACGAGCAGTACTTC. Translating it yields CSVTKDSSYEQYF.

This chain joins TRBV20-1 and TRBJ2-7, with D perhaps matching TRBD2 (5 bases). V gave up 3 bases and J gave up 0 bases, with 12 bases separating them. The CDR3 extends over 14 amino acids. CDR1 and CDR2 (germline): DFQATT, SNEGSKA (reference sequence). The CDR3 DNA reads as TGCAGTGCTAGGCTAACGGGGAACTCCTACGAGCAGTACTTC. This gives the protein CSARLTGNSYEQYF.

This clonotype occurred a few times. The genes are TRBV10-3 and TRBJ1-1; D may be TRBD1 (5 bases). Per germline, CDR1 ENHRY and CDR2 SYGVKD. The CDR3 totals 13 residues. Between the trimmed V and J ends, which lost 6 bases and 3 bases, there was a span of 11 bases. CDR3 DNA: TGTGCCATCAGCCAGGGTGGGTACACTGAAGCTTTCTTT. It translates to CAISQGGYTEAFF.

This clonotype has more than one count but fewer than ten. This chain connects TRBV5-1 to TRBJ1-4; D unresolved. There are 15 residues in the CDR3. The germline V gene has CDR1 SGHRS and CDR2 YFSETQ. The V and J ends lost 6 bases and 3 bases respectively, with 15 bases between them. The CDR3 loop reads CASTHGLGANEKLFF. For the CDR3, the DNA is TGCGCCAGCACCCATGGCCTCGGGGCTAATGAAAAACTGTTTTTT.